This T cell receptor (beta chain) is from a study of blood T cells in healthy people across ages. Regarding the study as a whole: While age rose, TCR beta diversity per million T cells dropped in a roughly linear way.

PCR was performed a second time for about 7 to 11 cycles using a sample-barcoded 5' primer and a J-beta primer mix. TCRdb called the 5' RACE reads again in MiXCR, with one record for every CDR3 protein. The sample lists 700,000 to 1,000,000 distinct CDR3 sequences, under 45% seen once, with about 19% in the top ten. This clonotype has just a few counts. What it binds is not known. Total RNA was extracted at no less than 5.5 micrograms per sample. CDR3 length: 15 amino acids. V was trimmed by 5 bases and J by 6 bases, leaving 19 bases between them. CDR1 and CDR2 (germline): LGHNA, YSLEER. This receptor was obtained from a man in his sixties in good health. This chain uses TRBV4-3 with TRBJ1-2, with D hard to call. The material sequenced was blood. The CDR3 region has the DNA TGCGCCAGCAGCGCAAGCGATTATCCTCGGGATGGCTACACCTTC. Translated: CASSASDYPRDGYTF.